A selection of T cell receptor beta chains follows, all from one sample in a study of OX40 agonist ivuxolimab in advanced cancers. Assay used: immunoSEQ multiplex PCR; TCRdb lists only in-frame clones, some missing. The sample shows some 50,000 clones, over 80% of them seen only once. The sequenced sample was CD4+ or CD8+ T cells sorted from blood, obtained in a trial of the OX40 agonist ivuxolimab. The receptors derive from an adult with an advanced solid tumor such as melanoma, head and neck, liver or kidney cancer. CDR3s include the opening cysteine and the closing phenylalanine or tryptophan. D genes are given only for firm matches. Where a row states a size, it is once, few, many or the class of an expanded clone; other rows omit it.

clone size: .
D gene: .
J gene: TRBJ2-7
V gene: TRBV28
CDR3 protein: CASRSSGQSYEQYF
CDR3 DNA: TGTGCCAGCAGGTCATCCGGACAGTCCTACGAGCAGTACTTC

clone size: .
D gene: .
J gene: TRBJ1-2
V gene: TRBV30
CDR3 protein: CAWRFDSRMQLF
CDR3 DNA: TGTGCCTGGAGGTTCGACAGTCGCATGCAACTCTTC

clone size: .
D gene: TRBD1
J gene: TRBJ1-2
V gene: TRBV28
CDR3 protein: CASSRQGDPVNYGYTF
CDR3 DNA: TGTGCCAGCAGTAGACAGGGTGATCCCGTGAACTATGGCTACACCTTC

clone size: .
D gene: .
J gene: TRBJ2-7
V gene: TRBV14
CDR3 protein: CASSRELPYEQYF
CDR3 DNA: TGTGCCAGCAGCCGAGAGCTTCCCTACGAGCAGTACTTC

clone size: .
D gene: .
J gene: TRBJ1-5
V gene: TRBV4-1
CDR3 protein: CASSQVSGSGYSNQPQHF
CDR3 DNA: TGCGCCAGCAGCCAAGTGTCGGGGTCGGGATATAGCAATCAGCCCCAGCATTTT

clone size: .
D gene: .
J gene: TRBJ2-7
V gene: TRBV7-2
CDR3 protein: CASSPRDGDYEQYF
CDR3 DNA: TGTGCCAGCAGCCCGCGGGACGGGGACTACGAGCAGTACTTC

clone size: .
D gene: .
J gene: TRBJ2-1
V gene: TRBV21-1
CDR3 protein: CASHRDRGEGEQFF
CDR3 DNA: TGTGCCAGCCACCGGGACAGGGGAGAAGGTGAGCAGTTCTTC

clone size: few
D gene: TRBD1
J gene: TRBJ1-5
V gene: TRBV2
CDR3 protein: CASSEAWDRGEHF
CDR3 DNA: TGTGCCAGCAGTGAAGCTTGGGACAGGGGGGAGCATTTT

clone size: .
D gene: .
J gene: TRBJ2-1
V gene: TRBV18
CDR3 protein: CASSVLGLHGYEQFF
CDR3 DNA: TGTGCCAGCTCAGTTCTGGGATTACATGGCTATGAGCAGTTCTTC

clone size: .
D gene: TRBD1
J gene: TRBJ1-2
V gene: TRBV6-1
CDR3 protein: CASSAPGTGIHGYTF
CDR3 DNA: TGTGCCAGCAGTGCCCCCGGGACAGGGATCCATGGCTACACCTTC

clone size: few
D gene: .
J gene: TRBJ1-1
V gene: TRBV30
CDR3 protein: CAWSGGPGTEAFF
CDR3 DNA: TGTGCCTGGAGTGGGGGGCCTGGCACTGAAGCTTTCTTT

clone size: .
D gene: .
J gene: TRBJ2-1
V gene: TRBV7-2
CDR3 protein: CASSLGRAGYNEQFF
CDR3 DNA: TGTGCCAGCAGCTTAGGACGGGCGGGTTACAATGAGCAGTTCTTC

clone size: .
D gene: TRBD1
J gene: TRBJ1-2
V gene: TRBV27
CDR3 protein: CACGTGRGYTF
CDR3 DNA: TGTGCCTGCGGGACAGGTCGGGGCTACACCTTC

clone size: once
D gene: .
J gene: TRBJ2-5
V gene: TRBV7-3
CDR3 protein: CASSLGGRETQYF
CDR3 DNA: TGTGCCAGCAGCTTAGGTGGTAGGGAGACCCAGTACTTC

clone size: .
D gene: .
J gene: TRBJ2-5
V gene: TRBV5-1
CDR3 protein: CASSGTASGTQYF
CDR3 DNA: TGCGCCAGCAGCGGGACCGCGAGCGGGACCCAGTACTTC

clone size: .
D gene: .
J gene: TRBJ1-1
V gene: TRBV7-8
CDR3 protein: CASSLAPGMNTEAFF
CDR3 DNA: TGTGCCAGCAGCTTAGCGCCAGGGATGAACACTGAAGCTTTCTTT

clone size: medium-sized
D gene: .
J gene: TRBJ1-2
V gene: TRBV9
CDR3 protein: CASSVDTGGYTF
CDR3 DNA: TGTGCCAGCAGCGTAGACACGGGAGGCTACACCTTC

clone size: few
D gene: .
J gene: TRBJ2-3
V gene: TRBV7-3
CDR3 protein: CASSRGDRPDTQYF
CDR3 DNA: TGTGCCAGCAGCCGAGGGGATCGGCCAGATACGCAGTATTTT

clone size: .
D gene: .
J gene: TRBJ1-2
V gene: TRBV19
CDR3 protein: CASRPRWRDAYGYTF
CDR3 DNA: TGTGCCAGTAGACCGCGGTGGAGAGACGCCTATGGCTACACCTTC

clone size: .
D gene: .
J gene: TRBJ2-2
V gene: TRBV7-2
CDR3 protein: CASSLAGGELFF
CDR3 DNA: TGTGCCAGCAGCTTAGCCGGCGGGGAGCTGTTTTTT

clone size: .
D gene: TRBD2
J gene: TRBJ2-2
V gene: TRBV5-4
CDR3 protein: CASSRGLAGGTGTGELFF
CDR3 DNA: TGTGCCAGCAGCCGGGGACTAGCGGGGGGAACGGGCACCGGGGAGCTGTTTTTT

clone size: .
D gene: TRBD1
J gene: TRBJ1-2
V gene: TRBV11-2
CDR3 protein: CASSFGTGDGYTF
CDR3 DNA: TGTGCCAGCAGCTTCGGGACAGGGGATGGCTACACCTTC

clone size: .
D gene: TRBD2
J gene: TRBJ2-5
V gene: TRBV7-2
CDR3 protein: CASSLALAGGRETQYF
CDR3 DNA: TGTGCCAGCAGCTTAGCACTAGCGGGGGGTCGGGAGACCCAGTACTTC

clone size: few
D gene: .
J gene: TRBJ1-5
V gene: TRBV15
CDR3 protein: CATSRLADQPQHF
CDR3 DNA: TGTGCCACCAGCAGGCTCGCGGATCAGCCCCAGCATTTT

clone size: once
D gene: .
J gene: TRBJ1-2
V gene: TRBV30
CDR3 protein: CACTTRGWNYGYTF
CDR3 DNA: TGTGCCTGTACGACCCGGGGGTGGAACTATGGCTACACCTTC

clone size: .
D gene: TRBD1
J gene: TRBJ2-7
V gene: TRBV5-1
CDR3 protein: CASDAGGRTGGVYEQYF
CDR3 DNA: TGCGCCAGCGACGCGGGCGGAAGGACAGGGGGTGTCTACGAGCAGTACTTC

clone size: once
D gene: .
J gene: TRBJ2-7
V gene: TRBV7-6
CDR3 protein: CASSLSHQGEQYF
CDR3 DNA: TGTGCCAGCAGCTTATCCCATCAGGGCGAGCAGTACTTC

clone size: .
D gene: .
J gene: TRBJ2-1
V gene: TRBV6-1
CDR3 protein: CASSRQNEQFF
CDR3 DNA: TGTGCCAGCAGCCGACAAAATGAGCAGTTCTTC

clone size: .
D gene: TRBD1
J gene: TRBJ1-5
V gene: TRBV29-1
CDR3 protein: CSVQGGNDQPQHF
CDR3 DNA: TGCAGCGTCCAGGGGGGGAACGATCAGCCCCAGCATTTT

clone size: .
D gene: .
J gene: TRBJ2-5
V gene: TRBV29-1
CDR3 protein: CSVAAAQETQYF
CDR3 DNA: TGCAGCGTTGCTGCAGCCCAAGAGACCCAGTACTTC

clone size: .
D gene: .
J gene: TRBJ2-1
V gene: TRBV7-2
CDR3 protein: CASSFLIARGRNEQFF
CDR3 DNA: TGTGCCAGCAGCTTTCTAATAGCCAGGGGCAGGAATGAGCAGTTCTTC

clone size: .
D gene: .
J gene: TRBJ1-5
V gene: TRBV7-8
CDR3 protein: CASSLMGRSNQPQHF
CDR3 DNA: TGTGCCAGCAGCCTGATGGGGCGTAGCAATCAGCCCCAGCATTTT

clone size: once
D gene: .
J gene: TRBJ1-2
V gene: TRBV6-1
CDR3 protein: CASRLDTFNYGYTF
CDR3 DNA: TGTGCCAGCCGACTGGATACATTTAACTATGGCTACACCTTC

clone size: .
D gene: .
J gene: TRBJ2-2
V gene: TRBV6-5
CDR3 protein: CASSYVTGELFF
CDR3 DNA: TGTGCCAGCAGTTATGTCACCGGGGAGCTGTTTTTT

clone size: .
D gene: TRBD1
J gene: TRBJ2-3
V gene: TRBV5-4
CDR3 protein: CASSLHAGTGVTDTQYF
CDR3 DNA: TGTGCCAGCAGCCTCCACGCCGGGACAGGGGTTACAGATACGCAGTATTTT

clone size: .
D gene: .
J gene: TRBJ1-2
V gene: TRBV19
CDR3 protein: CASSIVPEPYGYTF
CDR3 DNA: TGTGCCAGTAGTATAGTTCCGGAACCCTATGGCTACACCTTC

clone size: .
D gene: .
J gene: TRBJ2-5
V gene: TRBV9
CDR3 protein: CASSVGTGLGETQYF
CDR3 DNA: TGTGCCAGCAGCGTAGGTACAGGGTTGGGAGAGACCCAGTACTTC

clone size: .
D gene: .
J gene: TRBJ2-7
V gene: TRBV6-6
CDR3 protein: CASSYSLYEQYF
CDR3 DNA: TGTGCCAGCAGTTACTCGTTGTACGAGCAGTACTTC

clone size: once
D gene: .
J gene: TRBJ1-2
V gene: TRBV5-4
CDR3 protein: CASRVGSPPAGYTF
CDR3 DNA: TGTGCCAGCAGGGTGGGGTCGCCTCCAGCGGGCTACACCTTC

clone size: .
D gene: .
J gene: TRBJ2-2
V gene: TRBV7-9
CDR3 protein: CASGWDGGGTGELFF
CDR3 DNA: TGTGCCAGCGGCTGGGATGGGGGCGGAACCGGGGAGCTGTTTTTT

clone size: .
D gene: .
J gene: TRBJ1-3
V gene: TRBV6-5
CDR3 protein: CASSYSGGGNTIYF
CDR3 DNA: TGTGCCAGCAGTTACTCCGGGGGAGGGAACACCATATATTTT

clone size: .
D gene: .
J gene: TRBJ1-2
V gene: TRBV4-2
CDR3 protein: CASSQSPSGWGYTF
CDR3 DNA: TGTGCCAGCAGCCAGAGCCCCTCTGGCTGGGGCTACACCTTC

clone size: .
D gene: TRBD1
J gene: TRBJ1-4
V gene: TRBV2
CDR3 protein: CASRGTDATNEKLFF
CDR3 DNA: TGTGCCAGCAGGGGGACAGATGCAACTAATGAAAAACTGTTTTTT

clone size: .
D gene: .
J gene: TRBJ1-5
V gene: TRBV28
CDR3 protein: CASSFTGPQHF
CDR3 DNA: TGTGCCAGCAGTTTCACCGGGCCCCAGCATTTT